A selection of T cell receptor beta chains follows, all from one sample in a study of blood T cell repertoires in COVID-19. Using immunoSEQ multiplex PCR, the repertoire was profiled, and TCRdb retains in-frame clones only, with some absent. The sample lists 120,000 or so clones, over 65% occurring once. The specimen was peripheral blood. These receptors originate from an elderly woman with acute or convalescent COVID-19. CDR3s include the opening cysteine and the closing phenylalanine or tryptophan. A D gene is named only where the DNA matches it firmly. Size is omitted from some rows. Given values are once, few, many or a class for expanded clones.

j_call: TRBJ2-5
cdr3_length: 14
d_call: TRBD1
v_call: TRBV10-3
clone_size: NA
cdr3_nt: TGTGCCATCAGAAGTGGGACAGGGCAAGAGACCCAGTACTTC
cdr3_aa: CAIRSGTGQETQYF

j_call: TRBJ2-7
cdr3_length: 14
d_call: TRBD1
v_call: TRBV10-1
clone_size: NA
cdr3_nt: TGCGCCAGCAGACCCGGGACAGGGACCTACGAGCAGTACTTC
cdr3_aa: CASRPGTGTYEQYF

j_call: TRBJ2-3
cdr3_length: 15
d_call: TRBD1
v_call: TRBV11-3
clone_size: NA
cdr3_nt: TGTGCCAGCAGCGTCTCGGGACAGCTCACAGATACGCAGTATTTT
cdr3_aa: CASSVSGQLTDTQYF

j_call: TRBJ2-1
cdr3_length: 13
d_call: NA
v_call: TRBV27
clone_size: NA
cdr3_nt: TGTGCCACCCATCTGGCTGGGTCTAGTGAGCAGTTCTTC
cdr3_aa: CATHLAGSSEQFF

j_call: TRBJ2-3
cdr3_length: 13
d_call: NA
v_call: TRBV7-9
clone_size: NA
cdr3_nt: TGTGCCAGCAGCCCTGCGGGCACAGATACGCAGTATTTT
cdr3_aa: CASSPAGTDTQYF

j_call: TRBJ2-7
cdr3_length: 14
d_call: NA
v_call: TRBV28
clone_size: NA
cdr3_nt: TGTGCCAGCAGTTTAGCGGGCCCAAGCTACGAGCAGTACTTC
cdr3_aa: CASSLAGPSYEQYF

j_call: TRBJ2-2
cdr3_length: 16
d_call: NA
v_call: TRBV10-3
clone_size: NA
cdr3_nt: TGTGCCATCAGTGCCCAGGGAGGTCGAGACACCGGGGAGCTGTTTTTT
cdr3_aa: CAISAQGGRDTGELFF

j_call: TRBJ1-1
cdr3_length: 15
d_call: TRBD1
v_call: TRBV19
clone_size: NA
cdr3_nt: TGTGCCAGTAGTAAACCCCGGACAGGGGACACTGAAGCTTTCTTT
cdr3_aa: CASSKPRTGDTEAFF

j_call: TRBJ2-7
cdr3_length: 11
d_call: TRBD2
v_call: TRBV2
clone_size: once
cdr3_nt: TGTGCCAGCAGTGTTGGACTAGCGCGCTATTTC
cdr3_aa: CASSVGLARYF

j_call: TRBJ1-2
cdr3_length: 15
d_call: TRBD1
v_call: TRBV10-3
clone_size: NA
cdr3_nt: TGTGCCATCAGGGGGGGACAGGGTCAGGGATATGGCTACACCTTC
cdr3_aa: CAIRGGQGQGYGYTF

j_call: TRBJ1-6
cdr3_length: 16
d_call: TRBD1
v_call: TRBV3-1/TRBV3-2
clone_size: NA
cdr3_nt: TGTGCCAGCAGCCAAGGGGGGACAGGGGGACATTCACCCCTCCACTTT
cdr3_aa: CASSQGGTGGHSPLHF

j_call: TRBJ1-6
cdr3_length: 16
d_call: NA
v_call: TRBV5-4
clone_size: NA
cdr3_nt: TGTGCCAGCACCAGGTTGGGGCGGGGTAATTATTCACCCCTCCACTTT
cdr3_aa: CASTRLGRGNYSPLHF

j_call: TRBJ2-1
cdr3_length: 15
d_call: TRBD2
v_call: TRBV2
clone_size: NA
cdr3_nt: TGTGCCAGCAGTGTCGCGGGGGGGCCCTACAATGAGCAGTTCTTC
cdr3_aa: CASSVAGGPYNEQFF

j_call: TRBJ1-3
cdr3_length: 12
d_call: TRBD1
v_call: TRBV29-1
clone_size: NA
cdr3_nt: TGCAGCGTTTACAGGGGGAGGAACACCATATATTTT
cdr3_aa: CSVYRGRNTIYF

j_call: TRBJ2-3
cdr3_length: 16
d_call: NA
v_call: TRBV7-3
clone_size: NA
cdr3_nt: TGTGCCAGCAGCCCCTCTCCGTGGCCGAGCACAGATACGCAGTATTTT
cdr3_aa: CASSPSPWPSTDTQYF

j_call: TRBJ2-2
cdr3_length: 14
d_call: NA
v_call: TRBV7-9
clone_size: NA
cdr3_nt: TGTGCCAGCAGCTTTGACAGCCACCCCGGGGAGCTGTTTTTT
cdr3_aa: CASSFDSHPGELFF

j_call: TRBJ2-2
cdr3_length: 14
d_call: TRBD1
v_call: TRBV19
clone_size: NA
cdr3_nt: TGTGCCAGTAGTATAGATGGACAGGCCGGGGAGCTGTTTTTT
cdr3_aa: CASSIDGQAGELFF

j_call: TRBJ2-7
cdr3_length: 13
d_call: NA
v_call: TRBV7-9
clone_size: NA
cdr3_nt: TGTGCCAGCAGCTCTACTAGCATGTACGAGCAGTACTTC
cdr3_aa: CASSSTSMYEQYF

j_call: TRBJ1-2
cdr3_length: 16
d_call: NA
v_call: TRBV28
clone_size: NA
cdr3_nt: TGTGCCAGCAGTTCCGTGGAGGGGAAAGCTAACTATGGCTACACCTTC
cdr3_aa: CASSSVEGKANYGYTF

j_call: TRBJ2-1
cdr3_length: 15
d_call: TRBD2
v_call: TRBV5-1
clone_size: NA
cdr3_nt: TGCGCCAGCAGCTTGGGGAGCGGGGGGGCCTATGAGCAGTTCTTC
cdr3_aa: CASSLGSGGAYEQFF

j_call: TRBJ1-2
cdr3_length: 14
d_call: TRBD1
v_call: TRBV25-1
clone_size: NA
cdr3_nt: TGTGCCAGCGGACAGGGGGCGCGTAACTATGGCTACACCTTC
cdr3_aa: CASGQGARNYGYTF

j_call: TRBJ2-1
cdr3_length: 15
d_call: TRBD1
v_call: TRBV5-1
clone_size: NA
cdr3_nt: TGCGCCAGCAGCGGACAGGGGGCCTCCTACAATGAGCAGTTCTTC
cdr3_aa: CASSGQGASYNEQFF

j_call: TRBJ2-2
cdr3_length: 13
d_call: NA
v_call: TRBV7-9
clone_size: NA
cdr3_nt: TGTGCCAGCGAACAGGGGAACACCGGGGAGCTGTTTTTT
cdr3_aa: CASEQGNTGELFF

j_call: TRBJ2-1
cdr3_length: 15
d_call: TRBD1
v_call: TRBV12-5
clone_size: NA
cdr3_nt: TGTGCTAGTGGTTCCGGACAGGCGTCCTACAATGAGCAGTTCTTC
cdr3_aa: CASGSGQASYNEQFF

j_call: TRBJ2-3
cdr3_length: 17
d_call: TRBD2
v_call: TRBV11-2
clone_size: once
cdr3_nt: TGTGCCAGCAGCGCGCGACTAGCGGGAGGGCCCCCGGATACGCAGTATTTT
cdr3_aa: CASSARLAGGPPDTQYF

j_call: TRBJ2-5
cdr3_length: 19
d_call: TRBD2
v_call: TRBV4-1
clone_size: NA
cdr3_nt: TGCGCCAGCAGCCAAGGAGGACTAGCGGGGCCATCAGGGGGAGAGACCCAGTACTTC
cdr3_aa: CASSQGGLAGPSGGETQYF

j_call: TRBJ2-2
cdr3_length: 16
d_call: NA
v_call: TRBV4-2
clone_size: NA
cdr3_nt: TGTGCCAGCAGCCAAGTAAAGCAGGGGCCCACCGGGGAGCTGTTTTTT
cdr3_aa: CASSQVKQGPTGELFF

j_call: TRBJ1-1
cdr3_length: 16
d_call: NA
v_call: TRBV7-6
clone_size: NA
cdr3_nt: TGTGCCAGCAGCTTAGGGTTCGGGAGCATGAACACTGAAGCTTTCTTT
cdr3_aa: CASSLGFGSMNTEAFF

j_call: TRBJ1-1
cdr3_length: 13
d_call: NA
v_call: TRBV7-9
clone_size: NA
cdr3_nt: TGTGCCAGCAGCTTAGTTTCCGACACTGAAGCTTTCTTT
cdr3_aa: CASSLVSDTEAFF

j_call: TRBJ2-7
cdr3_length: 16
d_call: TRBD2
v_call: TRBV19
clone_size: NA
cdr3_nt: TGTGCCAGTAGTATTAGGCTAGCGGGGACCTCCTACGAGCAGTACTTC
cdr3_aa: CASSIRLAGTSYEQYF

j_call: TRBJ1-1
cdr3_length: 15
d_call: TRBD1
v_call: TRBV5-1
clone_size: many
cdr3_nt: TGCGCCAGCAGCGCCTTACAGGGGGCGGGCACTGAAGCTTTCTTT
cdr3_aa: CASSALQGAGTEAFF

j_call: TRBJ2-2
cdr3_length: 17
d_call: NA
v_call: TRBV3-1/TRBV3-2
clone_size: once
cdr3_nt: TGTGCCAGCAGCCCGACCCAAAGGGGCCCACCCACCGGGGAGCTGTTTTTT
cdr3_aa: CASSPTQRGPPTGELFF

j_call: TRBJ2-2
cdr3_length: 13
d_call: NA
v_call: TRBV18
clone_size: NA
cdr3_nt: TGTGCCAGCTCACCGTCGAGCGACCGGGAGCTGTTTTTT
cdr3_aa: CASSPSSDRELFF

j_call: TRBJ2-3
cdr3_length: 14
d_call: TRBD2
v_call: TRBV5-1
clone_size: NA
cdr3_nt: TGCGCCAGCAGGACAGAACTAGCGGGAGATACGCAGTATTTT
cdr3_aa: CASRTELAGDTQYF

j_call: TRBJ1-5
cdr3_length: 15
d_call: NA
v_call: TRBV7-2
clone_size: NA
cdr3_nt: TGTGCCAGCAGCTTAGATGGGGGGGGATATCAGCCCCAGCATTTT
cdr3_aa: CASSLDGGGYQPQHF

j_call: TRBJ2-7
cdr3_length: 18
d_call: NA
v_call: TRBV11-2
clone_size: few
cdr3_nt: TGTGCCAGCAGCTTAGATTCCCCGGTTGGCGGCAACCCCTACGAGCAGTACTTC
cdr3_aa: CASSLDSPVGGNPYEQYF

j_call: TRBJ2-6
cdr3_length: 16
d_call: NA
v_call: TRBV11-2
clone_size: few
cdr3_nt: TGTGCCAGCAGCTTCCGACTAGTCTCTGGGGCCAACGTCCTGACTTTC
cdr3_aa: CASSFRLVSGANVLTF

j_call: TRBJ1-6
cdr3_length: 13
d_call: NA
v_call: TRBV2
clone_size: once
cdr3_nt: TGTGCCAGCATATCGGTACCCAATTCACCCCTCCACTTT
cdr3_aa: CASISVPNSPLHF

j_call: TRBJ1-5
cdr3_length: 13
d_call: NA
v_call: TRBV19
clone_size: NA
cdr3_nt: TGTGCCAGTAGTATTTGGGGCAGTCAGCCCCAGCATTTT
cdr3_aa: CASSIWGSQPQHF

j_call: TRBJ2-2
cdr3_length: 13
d_call: NA
v_call: TRBV12-3/TRBV12-4
clone_size: once
cdr3_nt: TGTGCCAGCAGTTTACAATACACCGGGGAGCTGTTTTTT
cdr3_aa: CASSLQYTGELFF

j_call: TRBJ1-6
cdr3_length: 13
d_call: NA
v_call: TRBV3-1/TRBV3-2
clone_size: NA
cdr3_nt: TGTGCCAGCAGCCTCTTACAGGGTTCACCCCTCCACTTT
cdr3_aa: CASSLLQGSPLHF

j_call: TRBJ2-3
cdr3_length: 13
d_call: NA
v_call: TRBV12-3/TRBV12-4
clone_size: NA
cdr3_nt: TGTGCCAGCAGTTTAGGGGTGTCGGGTACGCAGTATTTT
cdr3_aa: CASSLGVSGTQYF

j_call: TRBJ2-5
cdr3_length: 14
d_call: NA
v_call: TRBV7-9
clone_size: NA
cdr3_nt: TGTGCCAGCAGCTTAGGCTACAGACAAGAGACCCAGTACTTC
cdr3_aa: CASSLGYRQETQYF

j_call: TRBJ1-4
cdr3_length: 14
d_call: TRBD1
v_call: TRBV19
clone_size: NA
cdr3_nt: TGTGCCAGTAGTCGACAGGGGATGTTTGAAAAACTGTTTTTT
cdr3_aa: CASSRQGMFEKLFF

j_call: TRBJ2-7
cdr3_length: 16
d_call: NA
v_call: TRBV11-3
clone_size: NA
cdr3_nt: TGTGCCAGCAGCTTCATAAGACAGCCCGTGGGCTACGAGCAGTACTTC
cdr3_aa: CASSFIRQPVGYEQYF

j_call: TRBJ1-1
cdr3_length: 11
d_call: NA
v_call: TRBV2
clone_size: NA
cdr3_nt: TGTGCCAGCAAGAGGGACACTGAAGCTTTCTTT
cdr3_aa: CASKRDTEAFF

j_call: TRBJ2-7
cdr3_length: 14
d_call: NA
v_call: TRBV21-1
clone_size: NA
cdr3_nt: TGTGCCAGCAGCAAAGTCCGGGGGACCTACGAGCAGTACTTC
cdr3_aa: CASSKVRGTYEQYF

j_call: TRBJ2-2
cdr3_length: 15
d_call: NA
v_call: TRBV9
clone_size: NA
cdr3_nt: TGTGCCAGCAGCGTAGGGACAGCTATGGCCGGGGAGCTGTTTTTT
cdr3_aa: CASSVGTAMAGELFF

j_call: TRBJ1-2
cdr3_length: 14
d_call: NA
v_call: TRBV23-1
clone_size: few
cdr3_nt: TGCGCCAGCAGACACGGACGGGGTTTCTATGGCTACACCTTC
cdr3_aa: CASRHGRGFYGYTF

j_call: TRBJ2-5
cdr3_length: 17
d_call: NA
v_call: TRBV3-1/TRBV3-2
clone_size: NA
cdr3_nt: TGTGCCAGCAGCCAAGAAGGGTTGGGACTCTCCCAAGAGACCCAGTACTTC
cdr3_aa: CASSQEGLGLSQETQYF

j_call: TRBJ2-5
cdr3_length: 14
d_call: TRBD2
v_call: TRBV7-8
clone_size: NA
cdr3_nt: TGTGCCAGCAGCCAGAGGGAGGGCCGAGAGACCCAGTACTTC
cdr3_aa: CASSQREGRETQYF

j_call: TRBJ2-1
cdr3_length: 14
d_call: NA
v_call: TRBV7-8
clone_size: NA
cdr3_nt: TGTGCCAGCAGCGACCGGGAAGGAAGAAATGAGCAGTTCTTC
cdr3_aa: CASSDREGRNEQFF

j_call: TRBJ1-4
cdr3_length: 12
d_call: NA
v_call: TRBV29-1
clone_size: NA
cdr3_nt: TGCAGCGTTGACGAGGGCGGCCGAAAACTGTTTTTT
cdr3_aa: CSVDEGGRKLFF

j_call: TRBJ1-5
cdr3_length: 16
d_call: TRBD1
v_call: TRBV20-1
clone_size: NA
cdr3_nt: TGCAGTGCTAGTGGGACAGGGGGCGCGGGTAATCAGCCCCAGCATTTT
cdr3_aa: CSASGTGGAGNQPQHF

j_call: TRBJ1-2
cdr3_length: 12
d_call: NA
v_call: TRBV28
clone_size: NA
cdr3_nt: TGTGCCAGCAGTCCGGGAAACTATGGCTACACCTTC
cdr3_aa: CASSPGNYGYTF

j_call: TRBJ2-3
cdr3_length: 14
d_call: NA
v_call: TRBV6-5
clone_size: NA
cdr3_nt: TGTGCCAGCAGCCCAGGACTGTACACAGATACGCAGTATTTT
cdr3_aa: CASSPGLYTDTQYF

j_call: TRBJ2-7
cdr3_length: 18
d_call: TRBD1
v_call: TRBV3-1/TRBV3-2
clone_size: NA
cdr3_nt: TGTGCCAGCAGCCAAGCTACCCGGACAGGCGAACCTTCCTACGAGCAGTACTTC
cdr3_aa: CASSQATRTGEPSYEQYF

j_call: TRBJ2-5
cdr3_length: 14
d_call: NA
v_call: TRBV30
clone_size: NA
cdr3_nt: TGTGCCTGGAGGGGGTTTGGAGGGACGGAGACCCAGTACTTC
cdr3_aa: CAWRGFGGTETQYF